What follows are 2 T cell receptor beta chains derived from one specimen sequenced in a study of blood T cell repertoires in COVID-19. Method: immunoSEQ multiplex PCR; TCRdb's copy keeps in-frame clones and lacks some. The sample contains approximately 140,000 clones, about 82% of which appear only once. Sequencing was performed on peripheral blood. These receptors were collected from a woman between 35 and 50 years old with active or convalescent COVID-19.

The chain combines TRBV19 with TRBJ1-5; 9 nucleotides agree with TRBD1. V gave up 5 bases and J gave up 2 bases; unmatched junction bases: 7. CDR1 and CDR2 (germline): LNHDA, SQIVND (reference sequence). There are 16 residues in the CDR3. This chain's CDR3 is CASSPIDRGGNQPQHF. CDR3 coding DNA: TGTGCCAGTAGTCCGATCGACAGGGGGGGCAATCAGCCCCAGCATTTT.

The chain is built from TRBV9 and TRBJ2-1; TRBD2 agrees at 10 bases. CDR3 length: 15 amino acids. Unmatched junction bases numbered 3, after V lost 4 bases and J lost 2 bases. CDR1 is SGDLS and CDR2 is YYNGEE in the germline V gene. CDR3 sequence reads: CASSRTSGAYNEQFF. The CDR3 coding sequence is TGTGCCAGCAGCCGCACTAGCGGGGCCTACAATGAGCAGTTCTTC.